The 23 T cell receptor beta chains listed next were all sequenced from one sample in a study of identical twins. Each CDR3 protein gets one entry after TCRdb re-called the 5' RACE reads with MiXCR. The sample lists 550,000 to 800,000 distinct CDR3 sequences, 7.1% occurring once. The same data also contributed to another study, on yellow fever vaccine responses in identical twins.

Sequenced: PBMCs. The receptors shown here come from a woman younger than 35 in good health.

This chain connects TRBV5-1 to TRBJ2-3, with 7 bases identical to TRBD2. This CDR3 comprises 15 residues. In germline, CDR1 is SGHRS, CDR2 YFSETQ. V dropped 0 bases and J dropped 10; count of bases not matched to a gene: 11. In DNA form, the CDR3 reads TGCGCCAGCAGCTTGGCTAGCGGACGACTAGGTGCGCAGTATTTT. Encoded protein: CASSLASGRLGAQYF.

This clonotype has more than one count but fewer than ten. The V gene is TRBV24-1, the J gene TRBJ2-7; D uncertain. Between the trimmed V and J ends, which lost 3 bases and 6 bases, there was a span of 17 bases. The CDR3 sequence is 15 residues long. CDR1 is KGHDR, CDR2 SFDVKD, per germline. In DNA, the CDR3 is TGTGCCACCAGTGATCTTCGTCTGAAGCCGGCCGAGCAGTACGTC. It specifies CATSDLRLKPAEQYV.

V gene TRBV11-2 combines with J gene TRBJ2-6; 9 bases line up with TRBD1. The CDR3 is 19 amino acids. Trimming removed 5 bases from V and 2 bases from J; junction bases left unmatched: 13. The germline CDR1 and CDR2 sequences are SGHAT and FQNNGV. The CDR3 nucleotides read TGTGCCAGCAGCGCCCTACGTCCCGGGACAGGGCCTGGGGCCAACGTCCTGACTTTC. Residues: CASSALRPGTGPGANVLTF.

This clonotype was detected many times. The rearrangement joins TRBV21-1 to TRBJ1-1. TRBV21-1 is a documented pseudogene. The CDR3 is made up of 16 amino acids. The CDR3 DNA is TGTGCCAGCAGCTCCACGTCGGCACGACATAACACTGAAGCTTTCTTT. Translation gives CASSSTSARHNTEAFF.

This clonotype was detected ten times or more. This chain uses TRBV12-3 or TRBV12-4 with TRBJ1-5; TRBD1 matches 9 bases. Unmatched junction bases numbered 6, after V lost 6 bases and J lost 6 bases. This CDR3 is 14 amino acids long. The CDR3 here is CASRRGQGGQPQHF. The CDR3 nucleotides read TGTGCCAGCAGACGGGGACAGGGAGGTCAGCCCCAGCATTTT.

This clonotype came up a few times. The J gene is TRBJ2-4, the V gene TRBV12-5, with D perhaps matching TRBD2 (6 bases). The CDR3 sequence is 15 residues long. With 5 bases removed from V and 3 bases from J, the gap between germline ends came to 14 bases. Germline values: CDR1 LGHNT, CDR2 FRNRAP. The CDR3 region is CASGPRLGGKNIQYF. The CDR3 nucleotides read TGTGCTAGTGGTCCCCGACTAGGAGGCAAAAACATTCAGTACTTC.

The chain carries TRBV7-9 and TRBJ2-3; 13 bases align to TRBD2. Germline V CDR1 and CDR2: SEHNR, FQNEAQ (reference sequence). Trimming took 5 bases from V and 7 from J; bases not matched to a gene: 12. The length of the CDR3 is 17 residues. CDR3 sequence reads: CASSLPAPGLAGYTQYF. The CDR3 nucleotides read TGTGCCAGCAGCCTTCCCGCCCCGGGACTAGCGGGGTATACGCAGTATTTT.

At least ten counts were recorded for this clonotype. This rearrangement joins TRBV29-1 to TRBJ2-1, with 9 bases identical to TRBD1. V was clipped by 4 bases and J by 8 bases; unmatched bases: 12. Germline values: CDR1 SQVTM, CDR2 ANQGSEA. The CDR3 sequence is 15 residues long. CDR3 in DNA: TGCAGCGTTGGTCCTACCGGGACAGGGTTGTATGAGCAGTTCTTC. Encoded protein: CSVGPTGTGLYEQFF.

This chain links TRBV5-1 with TRBJ2-3; 9 bases agree with TRBD2. This CDR3 spans 15 amino acids. Per the germline V gene, CDR1 is SGHRS and CDR2 is YFSETQ. V lost 3 bases and J lost 1; bases outside the gene matches: 3. The chain's CDR3 is CASSSRLAGTDTQYF. The CDR3 DNA follows: TGCGCCAGCAGCTCCCGACTAGCGGGCACAGATACGCAGTATTTT.

This clonotype was seen ten or more times. The V call is TRBV29-1, the J call TRBJ2-7; D unclear. Germline CDR1 SQVTM, CDR2 ANQGSEA. The V end lost 0 bases, the J end lost 2 bases, and 5 bases lay between the germline ends. The CDR3 is 12 residues long. In nucleotides, the CDR3 is TGCAGCGTTGAAGACGGAACCTACGAGCAGTACTTC. Translated, it gives CSVEDGTYEQYF.

The chain uses TRBV2 and TRBJ2-1; TRBD1 agrees at 7 bases. Per the germline V gene, CDR1 is SNHLY and CDR2 is FYNNEI. The CDR3 length is 14 residues. The junction had 7 bases not matched to a gene; V was cut back by 4 bases and J by 7 bases. The CDR3 reads CASSAQGVGNEQFF. CDR3 DNA: TGTGCCAGCAGTGCTCAGGGGGTGGGGAATGAGCAGTTCTTC.

This clonotype has more than one count but fewer than ten. This chain uses TRBV20-1 with TRBJ2-3, with TRBD2 identical over 7 bases. Per the germline V gene, CDR1 is DFQATT and CDR2 is SNEGSKA (reference sequence). This CDR3 has 14 amino acids. CDR3 protein: CSLRGGGFTDTQYF. CDR3 DNA sequence: TGCAGCCTCCGGGGCGGGGGTTTCACAGATACGCAGTATTTT.

This chain joins TRBV7-8 and TRBJ1-6; D not resolved. Germline V gene lookup returns CDR1 SGHVS and CDR2 FQNEAQ. With 4 bases removed from V and 10 bases from J, the gap between germline ends came to 11 bases. The CDR3 totals 13 residues. CDR3 bases: TGTGCCAGCAGCTATGGAGTCGGGTCACCCCTCCACTTT. The encoded protein is CASSYGVGSPLHF.

The V and J genes are TRBV12-3 or TRBV12-4 and TRBJ2-1; D possibly corresponds to TRBD2 (6 bases). V was trimmed by 2 bases and J by 9 bases, leaving 11 bases between them. CDR3 length equals 13 residues. This CDR3 reads CASSLLGGGEQFF. DNA of the CDR3: TGTGCCAGCAGTTTATTGGGGGGTGGTGAGCAGTTCTTC.

This clonotype was seen only a few times. The chain employs TRBV15 and TRBJ2-1; D is possibly TRBD1 (5 bases). The CDR3 totals 15 residues. CDR1 and CDR2 (germline): LNHNV, YYDKDF (reference sequence). V was trimmed by 5 bases and J by 1 base, leaving 12 bases between them. The CDR3 loop reads CATSGPGSSYNEQFF. Here the CDR3 DNA reads TGTGCCACCAGCGGCCCAGGGTCTTCCTACAATGAGCAGTTCTTC.

With respect to this clonotype: One base away lies a much larger clone, so this may be a sequencing read error. The V call is TRBV29-1, the J call TRBJ2-1; TRBD2 matches 13 bases. CDR3 length: 16 amino acids. The germline V gene has CDR1 SQVTM and CDR2 ANQGSEA. CDR3 nucleotide sequence: TGCAGCGTTGAAGGGACTAGCGGGAGCACCTACATTGAGCAGTTCTTC. Translated: CSVEGTSGSTYIEQFF.

This clonotype has more than one count but fewer than ten. The gene calls are TRBV3-1 and TRBJ2-5; TRBD2 matches at 7 bases. The CDR3 consists of 15 residues. The V and J ends lost 1 base and 5 bases, in that order; junction bases with no gene match: 7. CDR1 and CDR2 from the germline V gene are LGHDT and YNNKEL (reference sequence). The CDR3 sequence: CASSQALGTKETQYF. CDR3 DNA sequence: TGTGCCAGCAGCCAAGCCTTAGGGACTAAGGAGACCCAGTACTTC.

This clonotype occurred many times. CDR3 amino acids: CASSQGGWNTEAFF. DNA of the CDR3: TGCGCCAGCAGCCAAGGGGGATGGAACACTGAAGCTTTCTTT. The chain links TRBV5-1 to TRBJ1-1; D is perhaps TRBD1 (6 bases). Germline CDR1 is SGHRS and CDR2 is YFSETQ. The CDR3 runs to 14 residues. The V end was cut by 4 bases, the J end by 1 base, with 11 bases between. The complete variable domain, with remaining parts taken from reference TRBV5-1 and TRBJ1-1, reads KAGVTQTPRYLIKTRGQQVTLSCSPISGHRSVSWYQQTPGQGLQFLFEYFSETQRNKGNFPGRFSGRQFSNSRSEMNVSTLELGDSALYLCASSQGGWNTEAFFGQGTRLTVV.

This clonotype was found many times. The CDR3: CASSQDGGGRTLFF. In nucleotides, the CDR3 is TGTGCCAGCAGCCAAGACGGTGGAGGAAGGACACTGTTTTTT. The chain has TRBV3-1 and TRBJ2-2; perhaps D is TRBD1 or TRBD2 (5 bases each). Germline V gene sequence: CDR1 LGHDT, CDR2 YNNKEL (reference sequence). The V end was cut by 0 bases, the J end by 14 bases, with 16 bases between. This CDR3 spans 14 amino acids. The entire variable domain, with the rest obtained from reference TRBV3-1 and TRBJ2-2, is as follows: DTAVSQTPKYLVTQMGNDKSIKCEQNLGHDTMYWYKQDSKKFLKIMFSYNNKELIINETVPNRFSPKSPDKAHLNLHINSLELGDSAVYFCASSQDGGGRTLFFGEGSRLTVL.

This clonotype has just a few counts. The junction does not match germline at one end; this may be a read error. The CDR3, as DNA: TGTGGCAGCAGTTTAGCGCCCCAAAGCGGGGGGGCTGATGAGCAGTTCTTC. The encoded protein is CGSSLAPQSGGADEQFF. This chain connects TRBV12-3 or TRBV12-4 to TRBJ2-1, with 10 nucleotides matching TRBD2. This CDR3 spans 17 amino acids.

The chain uses TRBV20-1 and TRBJ2-4; D is uncertain. Between the trimmed V and J ends, which lost 0 bases and 3 bases, there was a span of 9 bases. CDR1 and CDR2 from the germline V gene are DFQATT and SNEGSKA (reference sequence). The CDR3 totals 14 residues. The CDR3 DNA reads as TGCAGTGCTAGAGACCGGGTCTACAAAAACATTCAGTACTTC. Protein sequence: CSARDRVYKNIQYF.

This chain joins TRBV6-1 and TRBJ2-6; no definite D call. The germline V gene has CDR1 MNHNS and CDR2 SASEGT. V was clipped by 5 bases and J by 0 bases, with 17 bases between them. The CDR3 totals 18 residues. CDR3 nucleotides: TGTGCCAGCAGTCGCCAGTTATCAGGTCTCTCTGGGGCCAACGTCCTGACTTTC. Its translation: CASSRQLSGLSGANVLTF.

The chain joins TRBV20-1 to TRBJ2-3; D perhaps matches TRBD2 (5 bases). The CDR3 has 11 amino acids. CDR1 is DFQATT, CDR2 SNEGSKA, per germline (reference sequence). V lost 6 bases, J lost 5 bases, and 9 bases lay in between. In DNA form, the CDR3 reads TGCAGTGCGAGCGCGGGAGATACGCAGTATTTT. Its protein is CSASAGDTQYF.